This T cell receptor (beta chain) was sequenced for a study of cytomegalovirus exposure and HLA in healthy donors. V gave up 5 bases and J gave up 2 bases, with 21 bases separating them. From germline, CDR1 is LNHDA and CDR2 SQIVND (reference sequence). This CDR3 is built from 18 residues. The PCR ran on 60 Vbeta and 13 Jbeta primers. Profiled with immunoSEQ multiplex PCR; TCRdb holds only in-frame clones, not every one. The table has around 220,000 clones, 60% to 85% seen once. This clone was detected only once. The antigen is undetermined. Findings and limits, study-wide: A few chains tied to CMV proved CMV antigen-specific in vitro.

The TCR comes from a man aged 40-49 years in good health and CMV-seronegative. The chain carries TRBV19 and TRBJ2-2; D is possibly TRBD2 (5 bases). Material: PBMCs. This CDR3 reads CASSSYRGWQTNTGELFF. The CDR3 region has the DNA TGTGCCAGTAGTTCTTATCGGGGTTGGCAGACCAACACCGGGGAGCTGTTTTTT.